This T cell receptor beta chain was recorded in a study of T cell changes during pregnancy in multiple sclerosis. Clones were sequenced by immunoSEQ multiplex PCR, and TCRdb holds only the in-frame ones, with some missing. The sample contains under 65,000 clones, roughly 93% of which appear only once. Germline V gives CDR1 SNHLY, CDR2 FYNNEI. The CDR3 has 13 residues. Trimming removed 6 bases from V and 7 bases from J, with 15 bases in between. This clonotype was obtained from a female donor with multiple sclerosis, enrolled in a pregnancy study. Source: CD8+ T cells from peripheral blood mononuclear cells, taken in the second trimester of pregnancy. The chain couples TRBV2 to TRBJ1-2; tentatively, D is TRBD1 (6 bases). In DNA form, the CDR3 reads TGTGCCAGCAGGGGAGGGGGGTTGCCTGGCTACACCTTC. Translation: CASRGGGLPGYTF.